The clone carrying this TCR beta chain has a handful of counts. Its antigen is as yet unknown. This specimen comes from a study of cytomegalovirus exposure and HLA in healthy donors. Overall study findings and caveats: Among TCR sequences, most were rare, though some public TCRs appeared in many donors. As a later analysis revealed, the rate of TCR association differed by HLA locus, with DRB1 most and HLA-C fewest. Several top significant clusters appeared, in a later analysis, to be linked to common viral pathogens.

Researchers ran the PCR with 60 Vbeta and 13 Jbeta primers. TCRdb's table, derived via immunoSEQ multiplex PCR, lists solely in-frame clones and lacks some. The repertoire holds roughly 120,000 clones, with over 60% as singletons. The sequencing sample was made of PBMCs. This receptor was obtained from a man in his sixties in good health and CMV-seropositive.

This CDR3 is CASSEIPGSYGYTF. The CDR3 DNA reads TGTGCCAGCAGCGAAATCCCGGGGTCCTATGGCTACACCTTC. The V call is TRBV6-1, the J call TRBJ1-2; D remains ambiguous. The CDR3 totals 14 residues. Trimming took 6 bases from V and 4 from J, leaving 15 bases between them. Germline V gives CDR1 MNHNS, CDR2 SASEGT.